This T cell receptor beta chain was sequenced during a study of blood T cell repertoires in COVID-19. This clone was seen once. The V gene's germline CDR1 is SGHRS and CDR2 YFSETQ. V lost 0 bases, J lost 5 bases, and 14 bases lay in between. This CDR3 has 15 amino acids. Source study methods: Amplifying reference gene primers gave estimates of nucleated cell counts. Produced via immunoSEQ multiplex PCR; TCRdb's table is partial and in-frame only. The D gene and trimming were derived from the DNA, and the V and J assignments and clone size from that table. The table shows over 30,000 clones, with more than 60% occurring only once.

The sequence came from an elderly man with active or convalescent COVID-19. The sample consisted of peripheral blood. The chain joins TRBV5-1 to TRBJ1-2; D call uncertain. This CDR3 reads CASSLVVAGGYGYTF. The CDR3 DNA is TGCGCCAGCAGCTTGGTAGTGGCTGGAGGGTATGGCTACACCTTC.